This T cell receptor beta chain was recorded in a study of post-analysis software for immune sequencing data. Worth noting for this clonotype: The target antigen is unknown.

Overall study results and limits: Included in a set of a handful of TRBV segments more frequent in patients than controls were TRBV5-6, TRBV5-1 and TRBV20-1. Versus controls, multiple sclerosis patients showed significantly lower diversity (normalized Chao1). Batch-matched samples strongly co-clustered by F measure.

The CDR3 totals 16 residues. Unique molecular identifiers featured in each of the TCR beta cDNA libraries. Yield was 500,000 to 600,000 cDNA molecules from around 1 to 9.1 million T cells. One entry per CDR3 protein, called by TCRdb with MiXCR from the PCR reads. The table lists about 770,000 distinct CDR3 sequences, about half of them singletons. The origin of this receptor is a girl between 10 and 17 years old with multiple sclerosis. Source material: blood. The V and J genes are TRBV12-3 or TRBV12-4 and TRBJ2-7, with unresolved D. The J call may be mistaken, given a closer DNA end match to TRBJ2-1. The CDR3 spells CASSLGSRKTSYEQFF. The DNA of the CDR3 is TGTGCCAGCAGTCTTGGGTCACGGAAGACCTCCTACGAGCAGTTCTTC.